A single sample gave rise to the 19 T cell receptor beta chains below, sequenced in a study of cytomegalovirus exposure and HLA in healthy donors (TCRdb year 2017). Library construction relied on the immunoSEQ multiplex PCR assay. A mixture of 60 forward primers for TCR Vbeta segments and 13 reverse primers for TCR Jbeta segments was used in the multiplex PCR. This is the immuneACCESS table as TCRdb keeps it, with only in-frame sequences that have V and J called. A part of the clones is gone; compared with another copy, unresolved V genes explain less than half, and the rest is unexplained. This sample gives about 150,000 clones in total; around three quarters of them show up just once. The ten largest clones take up about 4.4% of the sample. Sequenced input: PBMCs. Receptors originate from a man aged 30 to 45 in good health.

The gene calls are TRBV19 and TRBJ2-7; no clear D. This CDR3 region has 11 residues. Germline V lookup: CDR1 LNHDA, CDR2 SQIVND (reference sequence). Trimming pared 2 bases from V and 5 bases from J, leaving 4 bases between. DNA of the CDR3: TGTGCCAGTAGTATATCAAACGAGCAGTACTTC. Translated, it gives CASSISNEQYF.

The CDR3 sequence: CATSSSGANVLTF. The CDR3 region has the DNA TGTGCCACCTCCAGCTCTGGGGCCAACGTCCTGACTTTC. The chain joins TRBV15 to TRBJ2-6, with D unclear. The germline V gene has CDR1 LNHNV and CDR2 YYDKDF (reference sequence). This CDR3 comprises 13 residues. Trimming cost V 8 bases and J 0 bases, with 5 bases left between them.

The chain links TRBV15 to TRBJ2-1; a weak D match, TRBD2 (6 bases). The CDR3 sequence is 16 residues long. Trimming took 5 bases from V and 6 from J, leaving 20 bases between them. Germline V CDR1 and CDR2: LNHNV, YYDKDF (reference sequence). The CDR3 nucleotides read TGTGCCACCAGCGTCGAGCGGGCGGGTGCTCCCAATGAGCAGTTCTTC. It is translated as CATSVERAGAPNEQFF.

CDR3 region: CASSVASGNYNEQFF. DNA for the CDR3: TGTGCCAGCAGCGTGGCTAGCGGGAACTACAATGAGCAGTTCTTC. This rearrangement joins TRBV9 to TRBJ2-1; 9 bases line up with TRBD2. The length of the CDR3 is 15 residues. Germline V CDR1 and CDR2: SGDLS, YYNGEE. Unmatched junction bases numbered 3, after V lost 2 bases and J lost 3 bases.

The gene calls are TRBV7-8 and TRBJ2-5; D might be TRBD2 (5 bases). The CDR3 has 15 residues. V dropped 2 bases and J dropped 4 bases, with 14 bases sitting between them. Germline lookup yields CDR1 SGHVS and CDR2 FQNEAQ. This chain's CDR3 is CASSLFGGSVETQYF. CDR3 nucleotides: TGTGCCAGCAGCTTATTCGGTGGGAGTGTAGAGACCCAGTACTTC.

This sequence joins TRBV6-1 and TRBJ2-3; the match to TRBD2 covers 10 bases. CDR3 length: 17 residues. Germline trimming cut 2 bases from V and 6 bases from J; bases unmatched to any gene: 11. The germline gives CDR1 MNHNS, CDR2 SASEGT. The CDR3 bases are TGTGCCAGCAGTGAACCAAGGCGGCTAGCGGGGGCCGATACGCAGTATTTT. Its protein product is CASSEPRRLAGADTQYF.

The chain employs TRBV7-2 and TRBJ2-1; TRBD2 matches 9 bases. CDR1 SGHTA and CDR2 FQGNSA come from the germline V gene. The CDR3 length is 17 residues. J lost 0 bases, V lost 3 bases, and 6 bases had no gene match. CDR3 DNA: TGTGCCAGCAGCTTCTCTAGCGGGGATAGCTCCTACAATGAGCAGTTCTTC. Its translation: CASSFSSGDSSYNEQFF. The whole variable domain, filled in from reference TRBV7-2 and TRBJ2-1, reads GAGVSQSPSNKVTEKGKDVELRCDPISGHTALYWYRQSLGQGLEFLIYFQGNSAPDKSGLPSDRFSAERTGGSVSTLTIQRTQQEDSAVYLCASSFSSGDSSYNEQFFGPGTRLTVL.

The V gene is TRBV27, the J gene TRBJ2-3; the D is unclear. The CDR3 covers 12 residues. Germline V gene data show CDR1 as MNHEY and CDR2 as SMNVEV (reference sequence). The V and J ends lost 8 bases and 3 bases respectively, with 9 bases between them. The CDR3 here is CASANPTDTQYF. The CDR3 nucleotides read TGTGCCAGCGCTAACCCGACAGATACGCAGTATTTT.

The V gene is TRBV18, the J gene TRBJ1-5; 10 bases line up with TRBD1. In germline, CDR1 is KGHSH, CDR2 LQKENI. The trim removed 0 bases at V and 5 bases at J, leaving 4 bases unmatched. This CDR3 comprises 16 residues. CDR3 amino acids: CASSPPGTGDDQPQHF. For the CDR3, the DNA is TGTGCCAGCTCACCACCGGGGACAGGGGACGATCAGCCCCAGCATTTT.

The CDR3 sequence is CASSPQGTEVETQYF. Written as DNA, the CDR3 is TGTGCCAGCAGCCCGCAGGGGACAGAGGTAGAGACCCAGTACTTC. This chain links TRBV11-3 with TRBJ2-5; TRBD1 aligns across 7 bases. This CDR3 region has 15 residues. Germline-derived CDR1 and CDR2 are SGHNT and YENEEA. The V and J ends lost 5 bases and 4 bases, in that order; junction bases with no gene match: 10.

The chain couples TRBV11-2 to TRBJ2-3; D might be TRBD2 (6 bases). Germline assignment: CDR1 SGHAT and CDR2 FQNNGV. The V gene lost 7 bases and the J gene lost 1 base, with 18 bases spanning the gap. The CDR3 is 16 amino acids. As DNA, the CDR3 is TGTGCCAGCAATACGAGGCGGGAAAGGGGCACAGATACGCAGTATTTT. This encodes CASNTRRERGTDTQYF.

The gene calls are TRBV6-6 and TRBJ2-3; maybe TRBD2 (6 bases). This CDR3 comprises 13 residues. V lost 6 bases and J lost 0, with 7 bases in between. Germline CDR1 and CDR2: MNHNY and SVGAGI (reference sequence). The CDR3 DNA follows: TGTGCCAGCAGGGCGGGAAGCACAGATACGCAGTATTTT. Protein product: CASRAGSTDTQYF.

The chain links TRBV29-1 to TRBJ2-7, with D possibly TRBD2 on 6 matching bases. The CDR3 is 14 amino acids. The V end lost 7 bases, the J end lost 4 bases, and 20 bases lay between the germline ends. CDR1 and CDR2 (germline): SQVTM, ANQGSEA. CDR3 in amino acids: CSAGGEVRGYEQYF. CDR3 DNA: TGCAGCGCTGGAGGGGAGGTTCGTGGGTACGAGCAGTACTTC.

This clone was seen just once. V is TRBV7-9 and J is TRBJ1-2; TRBD1 matches at 7 bases. Germline V gene data show CDR1 as SEHNR and CDR2 as FQNEAQ (reference sequence). The CDR3 is 14 residues long. J lost 8 bases, V lost 5 bases, and 11 bases had no gene match. The CDR3 DNA is TGTGCCAGCAGCCCTTCCGGGACAGTCGGGGGCTACACCTTC. Residues: CASSPSGTVGGYTF.

J is TRBJ2-7 and V is TRBV6-1; 12 nucleotides align to TRBD2. CDR1 MNHNS and CDR2 SASEGT come from the germline V gene. Trimming at V came to 6 bases and at J to 0 bases, leaving 3 bases not matched to a gene. The CDR3 sequence is 15 residues long. The CDR3 is CASRLTSGSSYEQYF. The CDR3, as DNA: TGTGCCAGCAGGCTGACTAGCGGGAGCTCCTACGAGCAGTACTTC.

The V gene is TRBV14, the J gene TRBJ1-1; TRBD1 matches 10 bases. Germline trimming cut 2 bases from V and 1 base from J; bases unmatched to any gene: 1. CDR1 is SGHDN, CDR2 FVKESK, per germline. This CDR3 contains 15 residues. CDR3 loop: CASSQWTGGNTEAFF. CDR3 sequence (DNA): TGTGCCAGCAGCCAATGGACAGGGGGGAACACTGAAGCTTTCTTT.

The J gene is TRBJ2-1, the V gene TRBV6-5; D possibly corresponds to TRBD1 (5 bases). Germline V lookup: CDR1 MNHEY, CDR2 SVGAGI. CDR3 length: 12 amino acids. Deletions cut 6 bases from V and 6 bases from J, with 9 bases between. The CDR3 is CASSQGSNEQFF. The CDR3 DNA sequence: TGTGCCAGCAGCCAGGGATCCAATGAGCAGTTCTTC.

This rearrangement joins TRBV28 to TRBJ2-7; D perhaps matches TRBD1 (5 bases). The CDR3 spans 17 residues. The germline CDR1 and CDR2 sequences are MDHEN and SYDVKM. V lost 3 bases and J lost 6, with 24 bases in between. CDR3 sequence (DNA): TGTGCCAGCAGTTTGCTGCAGGGCGGAGCTGGTGGCTCCGAGCAGTACTTC. Translation gives CASSLLQGGAGGSEQYF.

The chain is built from TRBV28 and TRBJ2-3; TRBD2 aligns across 10 bases. Trimming at V came to 7 bases and at J to 5 bases, leaving 6 bases not matched to a gene. The germline gives CDR1 MDHEN, CDR2 SYDVKM. The length of the CDR3 is 14 residues. CDR3 in amino acids: CASNTGTSVDTQYF. For the CDR3, the DNA is TGTGCCAGCAACACCGGGACTAGCGTAGATACGCAGTATTTT.